The clone carrying this T cell receptor (beta chain) was counted a few times. The germline CDR1 and CDR2 sequences are SGDLS and YYNGEE. The CDR3 covers 15 residues. V shed 0 bases and J shed 3 bases, with 10 bases lying between them. The sample originates from a study of T cell repertoires in cytomegalovirus infection. TCRdb reprocessed the reads via MiXCR and lists one record per CDR3 protein. The sample yields about 190,000 distinct CDR3 sequences, about 28% seen once. V is TRBV9 and J is TRBJ2-1; TRBD2 might be the D (5 bases). This TCR derives from a human donor in good health (CMV status not recorded). Some clones in this sample may be carry-over from other donors' samples. Sequences were obtained from PBMCs. The CDR3 spells CASSVVLGDYNEQFF. The CDR3 region has the DNA TGTGCCAGCAGCGTAGTTCTCGGGGACTACAATGAGCAGTTCTTC. Variable domain in full (rest from reference TRBV9 and TRBJ2-1): DSGVTQTPKHLITATGQRVTLRCSPRSGDLSVYWYQQSLDQGLQFLIQYYNGEERAKGNILERFSAQQFPDLHSELNLSSLELGDSALYFCASSVVLGDYNEQFFGPGTRLTVL.